This is a list of T cell receptor beta chains from one sample in a study of blood T cell repertoires in COVID-19. The protocol was immunoSEQ multiplex PCR, while the TCRdb copy is restricted to in-frame clones and leaves out a portion. Among hundreds of thousands of clones, 85% to 90% were seen once, and the ten largest hold under 2%. Sequencing was done on a sample of PBMCs or T cells enriched from blood (not recorded which). These receptors all stem from a woman between 50 and 59 years old who had recovered from COVID-19. Each CDR3 is given with its conserved first and last residue. Fields, in order: V gene, D gene, J gene, clone size, CDR3 DNA, CDR3 protein. D genes are given only for firm matches. Rows may omit the clone size; those that give it use once, few, many or a size class.

V gene: TRBV25-1; D gene: TRBD1; J gene: TRBJ1-1; clone size: few; CDR3 DNA: TGTGCCAGCAGTGACGCAGGGGGAGCCACACCAGCTTTCTTT; CDR3 protein: CASSDAGGATPAFF
V gene: TRBV27; D gene: .; J gene: TRBJ1-2; clone size: .; CDR3 DNA: TGTGCCAGCAGCTACGAGGTCGGGAACTTCTATGGCTACACCTTC; CDR3 protein: CASSYEVGNFYGYTF
V gene: TRBV5-1; D gene: TRBD2; J gene: TRBJ2-3; clone size: .; CDR3 DNA: TGCGCCAGCAGATTCCTAGGGGCGGGGGAAGATACGCAGTATTTT; CDR3 protein: CASRFLGAGEDTQYF
V gene: TRBV7-8; D gene: .; J gene: TRBJ2-3; clone size: .; CDR3 DNA: TGTGCCAGCAGCCGCAGGGCGGCTAGCACAGATACGCAGTATTTT; CDR3 protein: CASSRRAASTDTQYF
V gene: TRBV11-3; D gene: TRBD2; J gene: TRBJ2-3; clone size: once; CDR3 DNA: TGTGCCAGCAGCCTCGGGACTAGCGCCCTAGCAGATACGCAGTATTTT; CDR3 protein: CASSLGTSALADTQYF
V gene: TRBV2; D gene: .; J gene: TRBJ2-1; clone size: .; CDR3 DNA: TGTGCCAGCAAACAGGGCAGCTCCTACAATGAGCAGTTCTTC; CDR3 protein: CASKQGSSYNEQFF
V gene: TRBV6-5; D gene: .; J gene: TRBJ1-3; clone size: .; CDR3 DNA: TGTGCCAGCAGCCCCGGGGGGATAGACACCATATATTTT; CDR3 protein: CASSPGGIDTIYF
V gene: TRBV6-2/TRBV6-3; D gene: TRBD1; J gene: TRBJ2-7; clone size: .; CDR3 DNA: TGTGCCAGCAGTTACAGACAGGGGGCCTACGAGCAGTACTTC; CDR3 protein: CASSYRQGAYEQYF
V gene: TRBV19; D gene: .; J gene: TRBJ1-2; clone size: .; CDR3 DNA: TGTGCCAGTATAAGGAGGGACGGCTATGGCTACACCTTC; CDR3 protein: CASIRRDGYGYTF
V gene: TRBV5-1; D gene: TRBD2; J gene: TRBJ2-7; clone size: few; CDR3 DNA: TGCGCCAGCAGCCAACTAGCGGGAGGGTCCTACGAGCAGTACTTC; CDR3 protein: CASSQLAGGSYEQYF
V gene: TRBV4-1; D gene: TRBD1; J gene: TRBJ1-6; clone size: few; CDR3 DNA: TGCGCCAGCAGCCGCGGGACAGAGAAAAATTCACCCCTCCACTTT; CDR3 protein: CASSRGTEKNSPLHF
V gene: TRBV10-1; D gene: .; J gene: TRBJ2-5; clone size: .; CDR3 DNA: TGCGCCAGCAGTGACAACAGTCGCCCAGAGACCCAGTACTTC; CDR3 protein: CASSDNSRPETQYF
V gene: TRBV21-1; D gene: .; J gene: TRBJ2-2; clone size: .; CDR3 DNA: TGTGCCAGCAGTCATCGGAGGGCTAGCACCGGGGAGCTGTTTTTT; CDR3 protein: CASSHRRASTGELFF
V gene: TRBV28; D gene: TRBD1; J gene: TRBJ1-6; clone size: .; CDR3 DNA: TGTGCCAGCAGCACCGGGACAGGGGGCGTGAATTCACCCCTCCACTTT; CDR3 protein: CASSTGTGGVNSPLHF
V gene: TRBV28; D gene: .; J gene: TRBJ2-2; clone size: .; CDR3 DNA: TGTGCCAGCAGTCCAATACAGATGAACACCGGGGAGCTGTTTTTT; CDR3 protein: CASSPIQMNTGELFF
V gene: TRBV5-1; D gene: .; J gene: TRBJ2-7; clone size: once; CDR3 DNA: TGCGCCAGCAGCTTGGGAGGTGATCCCTCCTACGAGCAGTACTTC; CDR3 protein: CASSLGGDPSYEQYF
V gene: TRBV7-6; D gene: .; J gene: TRBJ2-5; clone size: .; CDR3 DNA: TGTGCCAGCAGCTTAGGTCGGGAGACCCAGTACTTC; CDR3 protein: CASSLGRETQYF
V gene: TRBV27; D gene: TRBD2; J gene: TRBJ2-5; clone size: .; CDR3 DNA: TGTGCCAGCAGCGGGACTACAGACCAAGAGACCCAGTACTTC; CDR3 protein: CASSGTTDQETQYF
V gene: TRBV2; D gene: .; J gene: TRBJ2-2; clone size: .; CDR3 DNA: TGTGCCACCAGTCTGGACGGGAGCACCGGGGAGCTGTTTTTT; CDR3 protein: CATSLDGSTGELFF
V gene: TRBV2; D gene: .; J gene: TRBJ1-5; clone size: .; CDR3 DNA: TGTGCCAGCAGTGAAGGCCGGAAGGGGCTATATCAGCCCCAGCATTTT; CDR3 protein: CASSEGRKGLYQPQHF
V gene: TRBV12-3/TRBV12-4; D gene: .; J gene: TRBJ2-3; clone size: once; CDR3 DNA: TGTGCCAGCAGTTTAGCCCCCCTAGATACGCAGTATTTT; CDR3 protein: CASSLAPLDTQYF
V gene: TRBV5-1; D gene: .; J gene: TRBJ1-6; clone size: .; CDR3 DNA: TGCGCCAGCAGCTTGGGGGTATTGGGGAGCAATTCACCCCTCCACTTT; CDR3 protein: CASSLGVLGSNSPLHF
V gene: TRBV9; D gene: .; J gene: TRBJ1-5; clone size: .; CDR3 DNA: TGTGCCAGCAGCGTAGAAGCGGATAGCAATCAGCCCCAGCATTTT; CDR3 protein: CASSVEADSNQPQHF
V gene: TRBV19; D gene: TRBD1; J gene: TRBJ1-2; clone size: .; CDR3 DNA: TGTGCCAGTGGGGACAGGGAGTTTTATGGCTACACCTTC; CDR3 protein: CASGDREFYGYTF
V gene: TRBV5-4; D gene: .; J gene: TRBJ2-7; clone size: once; CDR3 DNA: TGTGCCAGCAGCCCAGGGGGGTGGCGCGAGCAGTACTTC; CDR3 protein: CASSPGGWREQYF
V gene: TRBV30; D gene: .; J gene: TRBJ2-7; clone size: .; CDR3 DNA: TGTGCCTGGAGTGTGGGCGGACTGCGGGAGCAGTACTTC; CDR3 protein: CAWSVGGLREQYF
V gene: TRBV18; D gene: .; J gene: TRBJ2-3; clone size: .; CDR3 DNA: TGTGCCAGCTCACCAACGAGTAGCACAGATACGCAGTATTTT; CDR3 protein: CASSPTSSTDTQYF
V gene: TRBV11-3; D gene: .; J gene: TRBJ2-7; clone size: .; CDR3 DNA: TGTGCCAGCAGCTTAGGTCCAGGGTACCACGAGCAGTACTTC; CDR3 protein: CASSLGPGYHEQYF
V gene: TRBV3-1/TRBV3-2; D gene: TRBD2; J gene: TRBJ2-3; clone size: .; CDR3 DNA: TGTGCCAGCAGCAAGCGTAGCGGGAGCGGCGGGGATACGCAGTATTTT; CDR3 protein: CASSKRSGSGGDTQYF
V gene: TRBV4-1; D gene: TRBD2; J gene: TRBJ2-1; clone size: .; CDR3 DNA: TGCGCCAGCAGGGCGGGGCGGGAGGGCTCGTGGGATGAGCAGTTCTTC; CDR3 protein: CASRAGREGSWDEQFF
V gene: TRBV28; D gene: .; J gene: TRBJ2-2; clone size: .; CDR3 DNA: TGTGCCAGCAGTTTGAGGGCCGGGGAGCTGTTTTTT; CDR3 protein: CASSLRAGELFF
V gene: TRBV5-1; D gene: .; J gene: TRBJ1-6; clone size: once; CDR3 DNA: TGCGCCAGCAGCTTGGTTGAGACAGGTTATAATTCACCCCTCCACTTT; CDR3 protein: CASSLVETGYNSPLHF
V gene: TRBV3-1/TRBV3-2; D gene: .; J gene: TRBJ1-4; clone size: .; CDR3 DNA: TGTGCCAGCAGCCAAGCGTTCACTAATGAAAAACTGTTTTTT; CDR3 protein: CASSQAFTNEKLFF
V gene: TRBV27; D gene: .; J gene: TRBJ1-2; clone size: .; CDR3 DNA: TGTGCCAGCAGCGAGGACATCTCCTATGGCTACACCTTC; CDR3 protein: CASSEDISYGYTF
V gene: TRBV30; D gene: TRBD1; J gene: TRBJ1-1; clone size: .; CDR3 DNA: TGTGCCTGGACCCAAGATACAGGGGACACTGAAGCTTTCTTT; CDR3 protein: CAWTQDTGDTEAFF
V gene: TRBV2; D gene: .; J gene: TRBJ2-3; clone size: once; CDR3 DNA: TGTGCCAGCAGAAAGGGAGAGGGTTTGGCAGATACGCAGTATTTT; CDR3 protein: CASRKGEGLADTQYF
V gene: TRBV6-5; D gene: .; J gene: TRBJ2-2; clone size: .; CDR3 DNA: TGTGCCAGCAGCCTACAGGGAACTACCACCGGGGAGCTGTTTTTT; CDR3 protein: CASSLQGTTTGELFF
V gene: TRBV10-3; D gene: .; J gene: TRBJ2-1; clone size: .; CDR3 DNA: TGTGCCATCAGTGAGTCGATGGCGGGCCATGAGCAGTTCTTC; CDR3 protein: CAISESMAGHEQFF
V gene: TRBV4-1; D gene: TRBD1; J gene: TRBJ2-7; clone size: .; CDR3 DNA: TGCGCCAGCAGCCAGAGGGACAGGGGCTACGAGCAGTACTTC; CDR3 protein: CASSQRDRGYEQYF
V gene: TRBV25-1; D gene: TRBD2; J gene: TRBJ2-3; clone size: .; CDR3 DNA: TGTGCCAGCAGTGACCAACTAGCGGGAGAGGGCACAGATACGCAGTATTTT; CDR3 protein: CASSDQLAGEGTDTQYF
V gene: TRBV27; D gene: .; J gene: TRBJ2-2; clone size: .; CDR3 DNA: TGTGCCAGCAGTTCCTGGCGCCATAGCGGCCGAAACACCGGGGAGCTGTTTTTT; CDR3 protein: CASSSWRHSGRNTGELFF
V gene: TRBV25-1; D gene: .; J gene: TRBJ1-2; clone size: .; CDR3 DNA: TGTGCCAGCAGTGACTCAGGCTTCTCCAACTATGGCTACACCTTC; CDR3 protein: CASSDSGFSNYGYTF
V gene: TRBV5-1; D gene: TRBD1; J gene: TRBJ1-5; clone size: .; CDR3 DNA: TGCGCCAGCAGCTTGTCAGGGGGCCGCAATCAGCCCCAGCATTTT; CDR3 protein: CASSLSGGRNQPQHF
V gene: TRBV2; D gene: .; J gene: TRBJ2-2; clone size: .; CDR3 DNA: TGTGCCAGCAGTTTTAGACTGAACACCGGGGAGCTGTTTTTT; CDR3 protein: CASSFRLNTGELFF
V gene: TRBV6-5; D gene: .; J gene: TRBJ2-7; clone size: .; CDR3 DNA: TGTGCCAGCACAGTTGGCAGGGCCTACGAGCAGTACTTC; CDR3 protein: CASTVGRAYEQYF
V gene: TRBV27; D gene: .; J gene: TRBJ1-6; clone size: .; CDR3 DNA: TGTGCCAGCAGTTCTACGAGCTCCTATAATTCACCCCTCCACTTT; CDR3 protein: CASSSTSSYNSPLHF
V gene: TRBV5-1; D gene: TRBD2; J gene: TRBJ2-2; clone size: .; CDR3 DNA: TGCGCCAGCAGCTTGACTAGCGGGAGCCGGGAGCTGTTTTTT; CDR3 protein: CASSLTSGSRELFF
V gene: TRBV5-1; D gene: .; J gene: TRBJ1-6; clone size: .; CDR3 DNA: TGCGCCAGCCGCGAGTGGGACACCTATAATTCACCCCTCCACTTT; CDR3 protein: CASREWDTYNSPLHF
V gene: TRBV28; D gene: TRBD1; J gene: TRBJ1-5; clone size: .; CDR3 DNA: TGTGCCAGCAGTGTTGGGACAGTCAAACAGCCCCAGCATTTT; CDR3 protein: CASSVGTVKQPQHF
V gene: TRBV14; D gene: .; J gene: TRBJ1-4; clone size: .; CDR3 DNA: TGTGCCAGCAGCCAAGGATGGAGCAGCCAAAATGAAAAACTGTTTTTT; CDR3 protein: CASSQGWSSQNEKLFF
V gene: TRBV5-1; D gene: TRBD1; J gene: TRBJ1-4; clone size: .; CDR3 DNA: TGCGCCAGCAGCTTATCCGGGACAGGGGGGGAAAAACTGTTTTTT; CDR3 protein: CASSLSGTGGEKLFF
V gene: TRBV12-3/TRBV12-4; D gene: .; J gene: TRBJ1-1; clone size: .; CDR3 DNA: TGTGCCAGCAGGGGGACACACACTGAAGCTTTCTTT; CDR3 protein: CASRGTHTEAFF
V gene: TRBV5-1; D gene: TRBD2; J gene: TRBJ2-7; clone size: .; CDR3 DNA: TGCGCCAGGACACCGGGACTAGCGGGAAACTACGAGCAGTACTTC; CDR3 protein: CARTPGLAGNYEQYF